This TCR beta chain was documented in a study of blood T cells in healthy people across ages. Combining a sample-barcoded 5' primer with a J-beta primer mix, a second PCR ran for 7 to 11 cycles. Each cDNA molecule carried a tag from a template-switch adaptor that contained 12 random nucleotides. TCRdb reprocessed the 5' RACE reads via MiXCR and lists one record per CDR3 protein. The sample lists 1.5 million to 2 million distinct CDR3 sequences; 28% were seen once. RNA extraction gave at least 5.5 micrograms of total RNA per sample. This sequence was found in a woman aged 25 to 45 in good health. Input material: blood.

CDR3 loop: CASSQDGTGAGEKLFF. The DNA of the CDR3 is TGCGCCAGCAGCCAAGATGGGACAGGGGCGGGCGAAAAACTGTTTTTT. This chain connects TRBV4-1 to TRBJ1-4, with TRBD1 matching 10 bases. V lost 0 bases and J lost 8; bases outside the gene matches: 6. Germline V gene sequence: CDR1 MGHRA, CDR2 YSYEKL. The CDR3 has 16 amino acids.